This note documents a single T cell receptor (beta chain) sequence. The data are from a study of blood T cell repertoires in COVID-19. Study in general: Before being deemed recovered, Cohort 3 donors had two negative PCRs, clearance, or symptom resolution. PBMCs, B-cell-depleted T cells, or T cells were the source of the cDNA or gDNA that made up the material. The study drew acute and convalescent COVID-19 samples from the United States, Italy and Spain.

In the original workflow: The assay estimated nucleated cells by amplifying reference gene primers. Clones were read by immunoSEQ multiplex PCR, and TCRdb kept only the in-frame ones, dropping some. The V and J calls and clone size come from that table; D and trimming were worked out from the DNA. The sample holds 150,000 to 200,000 clones, approximately 90% seen once. The material sequenced was PBMCs or T cells enriched from blood (not recorded which). The receptor was derived from a woman aged 40 to 55 in a cohort exposed to, infected with or recovered from COVID-19 (not recorded which).

The CDR3 sequence is CASSFRDRGRAGLAAYEQYF. The DNA of the CDR3 is TGTGCCAGCAGTTTCCGGGACAGGGGGCGCGCCGGGTTAGCGGCGTACGAGCAGTACTTC. The V call is TRBV5-5, the J call TRBJ2-7, with 12 nucleotides matching TRBD1. The CDR3 is made up of 20 amino acids. Germline CDR1 reads SGHKS; CDR2 reads YYEKEE (reference sequence). V gave up 5 bases and J gave up 4 bases; unmatched junction bases: 22.